The rows below give T cell receptor beta chains drawn from one sample of a study of CD8 T cells in ankylosing spondylitis. TCRdb reprocessed the 5' RACE reads via MiXCR and lists one record per CDR3 protein. The data hold under 250,000 distinct CDR3 sequences, with around 10% observed a single time. The sequencing sample was made of blood, either unsorted or a sorted T cell fraction (not recorded which). The receptors were gathered from a male donor with ankylosing spondylitis or in good health (not recorded which). Each CDR3 is given with its conserved first and last residue. D genes are given only for firm matches. Clone size is not always given. Where it is, it says once, few, many or a class for expanded clones.

V,D,size,J,CDR3,DNA
TRBV20-1,-,medium-sized,TRBJ1-2,CSARESQGFDGYTF,TGCAGTGCTAGAGAGAGTCAGGGGTTCGACGGCTACACCTTC
TRBV13,-,few,TRBJ2-2,CASSLTDRPTGELFF,TGTGCCAGCAGCTTAACTGACAGGCCAACCGGGGAGCTGTTTTTT
TRBV10-3,-,many,TRBJ2-2,CAIKEGVGTGELFF,TGTGCCATCAAGGAAGGGGTTGGCACCGGGGAGCTGTTTTTT
TRBV5-1,-,many,TRBJ2-5,CASSSAQGQETQYF,TGCGCCAGCAGCTCCGCCCAGGGGCAAGAGACCCAGTACTTC
TRBV20-1,-,many,TRBJ2-7,CSAREPDRREQYF,TGCAGTGCTAGGGAACCCGACAGGCGCGAGCAGTACTTC
TRBV30,-,once,TRBJ2-3,CAWRGGPDTQYF,TGTGCCTGGAGGGGGGGCCCAGATACGCAGTATTTT
TRBV7-9,-,few,TRBJ2-3,CASSLAGGGETDTQYF,TGTGCCAGCAGCCTGGCCGGCGGTGGGGAAACAGATACGCAGTATTTT
TRBV7-9,-,few,TRBJ2-1,CASSGSLDEQFF,TGTGCCAGCAGCGGATCCCTGGATGAGCAGTTCTTC
TRBV20-1,TRBD2,many,TRBJ2-3,CSARIAGAPTDTQYF,TGCAGTGCTAGGATAGCGGGGGCCCCAACAGATACGCAGTATTTT
TRBV7-2,-,many,TRBJ1-2,CASSLVTGNYGYTF,TGTGCCAGCAGCTTAGTTACCGGGAACTATGGCTACACCTTC
TRBV3-1,-,many,TRBJ2-7,CASSDYASSYEQYF,TGTGCCAGCAGCGACTACGCTAGCTCCTACGAGCAGTACTTC
TRBV21-1,-,-,TRBJ2-1,CASSDYRDRGWDEQFF,TGTGCCAGCAGCGACTACCGGGACAGGGGATGGGATGAGCAGTTCTTC
TRBV5-1,TRBD1,many,TRBJ1-2,CASGGTGTGGNQPSYGYTF,TGCGCCAGCGGAGGAACCGGGACAGGCGGGAACCAACCGAGCTATGGCTACACCTTC
TRBV12-3/TRBV12-4,TRBD2,many,TRBJ2-5,CASSFVVIAGSAETQYF,TGTGCCAGCAGTTTTGTCGTAATAGCGGGGTCCGCTGAGACCCAGTACTTC
TRBV12-3/TRBV12-4,-,many,TRBJ2-1,CASSLGGAPDNEQFF,TGTGCCAGCAGCCTTGGCGGGGCTCCAGACAATGAGCAGTTCTTC
TRBV5-1,TRBD1,few,TRBJ2-1,CASSHRGIYNEQFF,TGCGCCAGCAGCCACAGGGGGATATACAATGAGCAGTTCTTC
TRBV5-5,-,many,TRBJ2-1,CASSFNGGVLNEQFF,TGTGCCAGCAGCTTTAATGGAGGGGTTTTGAATGAGCAGTTCTTC
TRBV24-1,-,many,TRBJ2-1,CATRDLGRDNEQFF,TGTGCCACCAGAGACCTGGGCCGTGACAATGAGCAGTTCTTC
TRBV28,-,-,TRBJ1-5,CASSQTGFSNQPQHF,TGTGCCAGCAGCCAAACAGGATTCTCCAATCAGCCCCAGCATTTT
TRBV7-3,TRBD1,many,TRBJ2-1,CASSPDPDDRVKQFF,TGTGCCAGCAGCCCCGATCCTGATGACAGGGTGAAGCAGTTCTTC
TRBV5-1,-,-,TRBJ2-7,CASSLSHSLDEQYF,TGCGCCAGCAGCCTGTCGCATAGTTTGGACGAGCAGTACTTC
TRBV20-1,-,many,TRBJ2-3,CSARAEPSTDTQYF,TGCAGTGCTAGAGCGGAGCCTAGCACAGATACGCAGTATTTT
TRBV4-1,-,few,TRBJ2-5,CASSQEDTERETQYF,TGCGCCAGCAGCCAAGAGGACACCGAACGGGAGACCCAGTACTTC
TRBV6-5,-,-,TRBJ2-7,CATRRRDYEQYF,TGTGCCACCCGTAGGAGGGACTACGAGCAGTACTTC
TRBV5-1,TRBD1,many,TRBJ2-1,CASKMIQGNEQFF,TGCGCCAGCAAAATGATACAGGGGAATGAGCAGTTCTTC
TRBV5-1,-,few,TRBJ1-2,CASSFSPGEGGGYTF,TGCGCCAGCAGCTTTTCTCCAGGGGAAGGAGGAGGCTACACCTTC
TRBV20-1,-,many,TRBJ2-5,CSARGLTKETQYF,TGCAGTGCCCGAGGACTGACCAAAGAGACCCAGTACTTC
TRBV7-3,TRBD2,many,TRBJ2-1,CASSQTGTSGYNEQFF,TGTGCCAGCAGCCAAACCGGGACTAGCGGATACAATGAGCAGTTCTTC
TRBV12-3/TRBV12-4,-,many,TRBJ1-1,CASSLVLQVNTEAFF,TGTGCCAGCAGTTTAGTTTTGCAGGTGAACACTGAAGCTTTCTTT
TRBV5-5,-,few,TRBJ1-1,CASSLGGASGTEAFF,TGTGCCAGCAGCTTGGGGGGGGCCAGCGGAACTGAAGCTTTCTTT
TRBV10-3,-,many,TRBJ1-4,CAISEAGEKLFF,TGTGCCATCAGTGAGGCCGGGGAAAAACTGTTTTTT
TRBV20-1,-,many,TRBJ1-1,CSAAGGGAEAFF,TGCAGTGCAGCGGGGGGAGGTGCTGAAGCTTTCTTT
TRBV6-4,TRBD2,many,TRBJ2-1,CASRGLAVAKIYNEQFF,TGTGCCAGCAGGGGACTAGCGGTAGCCAAAATTTACAATGAGCAGTTCTTC
TRBV7-2,-,-,TRBJ1-5,CASSLDSRREPQHF,TGTGCCAGCAGCTTAGACAGTCGCAGGGAACCCCAGCATTTT
TRBV11-2,-,few,TRBJ1-3,CASTPIRDSGNTIYF,TGTGCCAGCACCCCAATCAGGGACTCTGGAAACACCATATATTTT
TRBV28,TRBD2,many,TRBJ2-3,CASSQLAGGTDTQYF,TGTGCCAGCAGCCAGCTAGCGGGAGGGACAGATACGCAGTATTTT
TRBV2,-,many,TRBJ2-3,CASKALTDTQYF,TGTGCCAGCAAAGCCCTCACAGATACGCAGTATTTT
TRBV12-3/TRBV12-4,-,many,TRBJ2-1,CASSLAGAPYNEQFF,TGTGCCAGCAGTTTAGCGGGGGCTCCCTACAATGAGCAGTTCTTC
TRBV5-1,-,-,TRBJ1-6,CASKPTTAGTSPLHF,TGCGCCAGCAAACCGACAACAGCTGGGACTTCACCCCTCCACTTT
TRBV7-6,-,-,TRBJ2-5,CASSLAVGPGRETQYF,TGTGCCAGCAGCTTAGCTGTAGGCCCGGGGCGGGAGACCCAGTACTTC
TRBV12-3/TRBV12-4,TRBD1,many,TRBJ1-6,CASRTGGTNSPLHF,TGTGCCAGCAGGACAGGGGGCACTAATTCACCCCTCCACTTT
TRBV18,-,many,TRBJ2-5,CASSESGSGQETQYF,TGTGCCAGCTCGGAATCGGGATCCGGGCAGGAGACCCAGTACTTC
TRBV29-1,-,-,TRBJ2-1,CSVSFPDNEQFF,TGCAGCGTTTCCTTTCCGGACAATGAGCAGTTCTTC
TRBV20-1,-,-,TRBJ1-5,CSARATYNQPQHF,TGCAGTGCTAGAGCGACCTACAATCAGCCCCAGCATTTT
TRBV6-1,-,many,TRBJ1-4,CASRPQGSEKLFF,TGTGCCAGCAGGCCCCAAGGGAGCGAAAAACTGTTTTTT
TRBV10-2,TRBD1,-,TRBJ2-1,CASRWDRENEQFF,TGCGCCAGCAGATGGGACAGGGAAAATGAGCAGTTCTTC
TRBV5-1,TRBD1,-,TRBJ2-7,CASSLEGTDYEQYF,TGCGCCAGCAGCTTGGAGGGGACAGACTACGAGCAGTACTTC
TRBV12-3/TRBV12-4,TRBD1,many,TRBJ1-2,CASSPGTGGYYGYTF,TGTGCCAGCAGTCCAGGGACAGGGGGGTACTATGGCTACACCTTC
TRBV29-1,-,many,TRBJ2-3,CSVVESRGWDTQYF,TGCAGCGTTGTGGAGTCTAGGGGGTGGGATACGCAGTATTTT
TRBV29-1,-,many,TRBJ2-5,CSVAPGSSETQYF,TGCAGCGTTGCCCCCGGTAGTTCGGAGACCCAGTACTTC
TRBV4-2,TRBD1,many,TRBJ2-6,CASSQPGTGVVGANVLTF,TGTGCCAGCAGCCAACCCGGGACAGGAGTGGTTGGGGCCAACGTCCTGACTTTC
TRBV5-5,-,many,TRBJ2-7,CASRRAATLTSYEQYF,TGTGCCAGCCGTCGGGCGGCCACCTTAACATCCTACGAGCAGTACTTC
TRBV12-3/TRBV12-4,-,many,TRBJ1-5,CASSRTDNQPQHF,TGTGCCAGCAGTAGGACAGACAATCAGCCCCAGCATTTT
TRBV6-5,-,many,TRBJ2-7,CASSSASYEQYF,TGTGCCAGCAGTTCCGCTTCCTACGAGCAGTACTTC
TRBV11-2,-,many,TRBJ2-3,CASSPLRGGRTDTQYF,TGTGCCAGCAGCCCCTTGAGGGGCGGAAGGACAGATACGCAGTATTTT
TRBV7-8,TRBD2,-,TRBJ2-7,CASSKTGLAGSYEQYF,TGTGCCAGCAGTAAGACGGGACTAGCGGGCTCCTACGAGCAGTACTTC
TRBV7-2,-,many,TRBJ1-5,CASSFSPGGEPQHF,TGTGCCAGCAGCTTCTCTCCGGGCGGGGAGCCCCAGCATTTT
TRBV7-8,-,few,TRBJ2-1,CASSLVRRQSPLAYNEQFF,TGTGCCAGCAGCTTAGTTCGTCGCCAGTCCCCACTTGCCTACAATGAGCAGTTCTTC
TRBV2,-,many,TRBJ1-5,CASSDRGIQPQHF,TGTGCCAGCAGTGATCGGGGGATTCAGCCCCAGCATTTT
TRBV18,TRBD2,few,TRBJ2-7,CASSRLAGGNYEQYF,TGTGCCAGCTCACGCCTAGCGGGGGGGAACTACGAGCAGTACTTC